These 17 T cell receptor beta chains were all obtained from the same sample, sequenced in a study of neurological immune-mediated disorders. Time point noted: longitudinal time-point 1 (baseline). In TCRdb, the 5' RACE reads were re-called with MiXCR into one record per CDR3 protein. The table includes tens of thousands of distinct CDR3 sequences, around 13% detected once. Sequencing was carried out using PBMCs. The source is a female donor with HTLV-1-associated myelopathy (HAM/TSP).

This clonotype was detected many times. The chain links TRBV3-1 to TRBJ2-7, with 7 bases identical to TRBD2. The CDR3 sequence is 15 residues long. Per germline, CDR1 LGHDT and CDR2 YNNKEL (reference sequence). The J segment lost 0 bases and the V segment lost 2 bases, leaving 4 bases of the junction unmatched. The DNA of the CDR3 is TGTGCCAGCAGCCAACAAGCGGGGACCTCCTACGAGCAGTACTTC. This codes for CASSQQAGTSYEQYF.

The table lists this clonotype with many counts. CDR3 in amino acids: CSASGDRGRAYEQYF. In DNA, the CDR3 is TGCAGTGCTAGCGGGGACAGGGGGCGGGCCTACGAGCAGTACTTC. The chain combines TRBV20-1 with TRBJ2-7, with 12 bases aligning to TRBD1. V lost 3 bases to trimming and J lost 2 bases; unmatched junction nucleotides: 5. CDR1 and CDR2 (germline): DFQATT, SNEGSKA (reference sequence). The length of the CDR3 is 15 residues.

This clonotype showed up many times. V gene TRBV9 combines with J gene TRBJ2-3; TRBD2 matches 7 bases. V lost 0 bases and J lost 3; bases outside the gene matches: 16. The CDR3 totals 19 residues. Germline values: CDR1 SGDLS, CDR2 YYNGEE. CDR3 coding DNA: TGTGCCAGCAGCGTAGAGGAAGCGGGGCCCGAAGGAGATACAGATACGCAGTATTTT. Translation gives CASSVEEAGPEGDTDTQYF.

This clonotype was counted many times. The V gene is TRBV18, the J gene TRBJ1-1, with 7 bases aligning to TRBD1. Germline V gives CDR1 KGHSH, CDR2 LQKENI. The CDR3 is 12 amino acids. Trimming cost V 6 bases and J 7 bases; bases outside gene matches: 5. CDR3 in DNA: TGTGCCAGCTCTCCGGGACAGATTGAAGCTTTCTTT. This codes for CASSPGQIEAFF. The full variable domain, with the rest looked up from reference TRBV18 and TRBJ1-1, is NAGVMQNPRHLVRRRGQEARLRCSPMKGHSHVYWYRQLPEEGLKFMVYLQKENIIDESGMPKERFSAEFPKEGPSILRIQQVVRGDSAAYFCASSPGQIEAFFGQGTRLTVV.

This chain uses TRBV20-1 with TRBJ2-3; D perhaps matches TRBD2 (7 bases). In germline, CDR1 is DFQATT, CDR2 SNEGSKA (reference sequence). V was pared by 1 base and J by 0 bases, with 14 bases between. This CDR3 spans 16 amino acids. CDR3 residues: CSARGGGGPSTDTQYF. For the CDR3, the DNA is TGCAGTGCTAGAGGGGGCGGGGGCCCTAGCACAGATACGCAGTATTTT.

In this sample, this clonotype turned up many times. The chain's CDR3 is CASSSRGDGNEQFF. The CDR3, as DNA: TGCGCCAGCAGCTCTCGGGGGGACGGCAATGAGCAGTTCTTC. The chain employs TRBV5-1 and TRBJ2-1, with 7 bases aligning to TRBD2. Germline V lookup: CDR1 SGHRS, CDR2 YFSETQ. The CDR3 runs 14 residues. Trimming took 3 bases from V and 6 from J; bases not matched to a gene: 6.

This clonotype was seen repeatedly, ten times or more. This chain connects TRBV29-1 to TRBJ2-7, with D tentatively TRBD1 (5 bases). There are 12 residues in the CDR3. Trimming removed 4 bases from V and 4 bases from J, with 11 bases in between. Germline lookup yields CDR1 SQVTM and CDR2 ANQGSEA. This CDR3 is CSVGQGVYEQYF. The CDR3 DNA sequence: TGCAGCGTTGGGCAGGGTGTGTACGAGCAGTACTTC.

This clonotype was counted at least ten times. The chain uses TRBV5-1 and TRBJ2-1; D is undetermined. The germline V gene encodes CDR1 SGHRS and CDR2 YFSETQ. The CDR3 totals 15 residues. Trimming left V 0 bases short and J 8 bases short, with 15 bases between. The CDR3 reads CASSLGPTSGDEQFF. The CDR3 coding sequence is TGCGCCAGCAGCTTGGGGCCTACATCGGGCGATGAGCAGTTCTTC.

The rearrangement links TRBV6-1 to TRBJ1-5; 7 bases match TRBD1. This CDR3 is built from 16 residues. J gave up 4 bases and V 1 base, and 7 bases lay outside the gene matches. CDR1 is MNHNS, CDR2 SASEGT, per germline. For the CDR3, the DNA is TGTGCCAGCAGTGAAGACGTAGGGGGCACAAATCAGCCCCAGCATTTT. This translates into CASSEDVGGTNQPQHF.

The chain has TRBV18 and TRBJ2-3, with TRBD2 matching over 11 bases. Per the germline V gene, CDR1 is KGHSH and CDR2 is LQKENI. With V trimmed by 3 bases and J by 0 bases, 8 bases remained unmatched. The CDR3 has 18 amino acids. CDR3 in DNA: TGTGCCAGCTCACCTTATTTGACTAGCGGGGAGAGCACAGATACGCAGTATTTT. Amino acids: CASSPYLTSGESTDTQYF. The full variable domain, its missing parts supplied by reference TRBV18 and TRBJ2-3, is NAGVMQNPRHLVRRRGQEARLRCSPMKGHSHVYWYRQLPEEGLKFMVYLQKENIIDESGMPKERFSAEFPKEGPSILRIQQVVRGDSAAYFCASSPYLTSGESTDTQYFGPGTRLTVL.

This clonotype was seen at least ten times. This chain uses TRBV9 with TRBJ2-7; D may be TRBD1 (6 bases). Looked up from germline, CDR1 is SGDLS and CDR2 is YYNGEE. This CDR3 comprises 16 residues. Trimming left V 4 bases short and J 0 bases short, with 17 bases between. The CDR3 DNA sequence: TGTGCCAGCAGCCCAGCACAGGGCCGGAGCTCCTACGAGCAGTACTTC. Protein product: CASSPAQGRSSYEQYF.

The V and J genes are TRBV6-2 or TRBV6-3 and TRBJ1-6, with D perhaps matching TRBD1 (5 bases). The germline V and J ends were trimmed by 0 bases and 10 bases, with 19 bases remaining between them. CDR3 length: 17 residues. Looked up from germline, CDR1 is MNHEY and CDR2 is SVGEGT. The CDR3 loop is CASSYSTLQGVNSPLHF. For the CDR3, the DNA is TGTGCCAGCAGTTACTCGACCTTGCAAGGGGTGAACTCACCCCTCCACTTT.

In its sample, this clonotype was seen many times. V is TRBV4-1 and J is TRBJ2-3, with TRBD2 as a possible D gene (5 bases). The V gene lost 5 bases and the J gene lost 4 bases, with 7 bases spanning the gap. The CDR3 is 12 residues long. From germline, CDR1 is MGHRA and CDR2 YSYEKL. The DNA of the CDR3 is TGCGCCAGCAGCGGGAGTTCAGATACGCAGTATTTT. Residues: CASSGSSDTQYF.

V gene TRBV7-9 combines with J gene TRBJ2-1; D gene uncertain. There are 17 residues in the CDR3. With 2 bases removed from V and 9 bases from J, the gap between germline ends came to 23 bases. The germline gives CDR1 SEHNR, CDR2 FQNEAQ (reference sequence). This CDR3 reads CASSLNVLEIRGSEQFF. The DNA of the CDR3 is TGTGCCAGCAGCTTAAACGTTTTAGAAATTCGTGGCTCTGAGCAGTTCTTC.

The chain carries TRBV10-2 and TRBJ2-7; D call uncertain. Germline assignment: CDR1 WSHSY and CDR2 SAAADI. The CDR3 runs 13 residues. Trimming cost V 10 bases and J 0 bases, with 13 bases left between them. CDR3 residues: CATGTLSSYEQYV. CDR3 DNA sequence: TGCGCCACCGGTACTTTAAGCTCCTACGAGCAGTACGTC.

This clonotype has a handful of counts. The J gene is TRBJ2-2, the V gene TRBV12-3 or TRBV12-4, with 12 bases that match TRBD2. J was trimmed by 0 bases and V by 1 base; bases with no gene match: 3. The CDR3 is 18 residues long. The CDR3: CASSLGRLAGANTGELFF. The DNA of the CDR3 is TGTGCCAGCAGTTTAGGTAGACTAGCGGGGGCGAACACCGGGGAGCTGTTTTTT.

About this clonotype: A read error is possible here, since a much larger clone lies one base away. The chain links TRBV6-2 or TRBV6-3 to TRBJ2-7, with 7 nucleotides matching TRBD2. V lost 7 bases and J lost 2; bases outside the gene matches: 11. The CDR3 sequence is 15 residues long. Looked up from germline, CDR1 is MNHEY and CDR2 is SVGEGT. The CDR3 is CASITTREEAYEQYF. CDR3 DNA: TGTGCCAGCATTACAACTCGGGAGGAAGCCTACGAGCAGTACTTC.